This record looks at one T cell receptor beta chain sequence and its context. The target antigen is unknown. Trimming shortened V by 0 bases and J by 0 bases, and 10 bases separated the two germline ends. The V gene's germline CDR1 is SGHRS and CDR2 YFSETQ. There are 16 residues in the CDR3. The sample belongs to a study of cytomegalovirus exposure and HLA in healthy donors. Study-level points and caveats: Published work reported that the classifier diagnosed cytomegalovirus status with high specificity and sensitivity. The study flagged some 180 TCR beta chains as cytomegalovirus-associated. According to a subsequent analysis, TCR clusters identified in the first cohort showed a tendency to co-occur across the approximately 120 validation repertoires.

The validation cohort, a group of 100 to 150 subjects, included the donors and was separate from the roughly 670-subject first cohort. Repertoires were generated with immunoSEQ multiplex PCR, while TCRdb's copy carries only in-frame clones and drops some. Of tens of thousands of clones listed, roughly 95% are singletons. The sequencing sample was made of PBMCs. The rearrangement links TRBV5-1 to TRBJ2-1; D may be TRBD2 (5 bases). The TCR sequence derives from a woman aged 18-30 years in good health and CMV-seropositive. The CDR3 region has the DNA TGCGCCAGCAGCTTGGTCGGCGGGTACTCCTACAATGAGCAGTTCTTC. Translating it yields CASSLVGGYSYNEQFF.